This TCR beta chain was documented in a study of regulatory T cells in long-lasting Graves disease. Time point described: newly diagnosed GD, antithyroid drugs for less than 3 months. The TCR library used RNA extracted from PBMCs. Graves' disease diagnoses used American Thyroid Association guidelines. Germline V CDR1 and CDR2: LGHDT, YNNKEL (reference sequence). The CDR3 extends over 15 amino acids. V lost 4 bases, J lost 5 bases, and 9 bases stayed unmatched. Study-level findings and limits: Newly diagnosed patients shared 850 to 1,000 public clonotypes; persistent patients shared about 2,700. Persistent cases of Graves' showed reduced TCR diversity relative to newly diagnosed patients.

Construction of TCR beta libraries relied on iRepertoire HTBI primers and on Arm-PCR targeting CDR3 regions. TCRdb redid the calling of the multiplex PCR reads with MiXCR, one entry per CDR3 protein. This sample yields about 420,000 distinct CDR3 sequences, of which around 15% are seen a single time; roughly 23% belongs to the top ten. This clonotype was picked up many times. Antigen unknown. These data also formed part of another study, on T cells in Graves' hyperthyroidism and ophthalmopathy.

The sample in question was peripheral blood mononuclear cells (PBMCs), obtained at new diagnosis, from a patient treated with antithyroid drugs. The sequence was collected from a young woman with Graves disease. This chain joins TRBV3-1 and TRBJ2-5, with TRBD2 matching over 8 bases. The CDR3 nucleotides read TGTGCCAGCAGCCCCAGAGGAAGCGGGAGCGAGACCCAGTACTTC. Its translation is CASSPRGSGSETQYF.